One and the same sample provided the 18 T cell receptor beta chains below, sequenced in a study of T cell clonality in common variable immunodeficiency. Generated by immunoSEQ multiplex PCR, the TCRdb table keeps only in-frame clones and is missing some. Singletons are absent from the sample, which has some 28,000 clones. Sample: peripheral blood mononuclear cells. These receptors came from a person between 18 and 69 years old in good health.

The sample holds many counts of this clone. Read coverage stops 3 residues before the CDR3 terminus; the germline J gene supplies the remainder. V is TRBV7-7 and J is TRBJ2-1, with D possibly being TRBD1 or TRBD2 (6 bases each). Trimming took off 1 base at V and 8 bases at J, with 9 bases between the two ends. There are 13 residues in the CDR3. Germline CDR1 and CDR2: SSHAT and FNYEAQ (reference sequence). CDR3 DNA (partial): TGTGCCAGCAGCTTAGACAGGGAGGATGAG. Translating gives CASSLDREDE. From start to end, the CDR3 is CASSLDREDEQFF.

This clone was found many times. Coverage ceases 3 residues before the CDR3 finishes, and the germline J gene fills in the end. The chain has TRBV7-2 and TRBJ2-7, with TRBD1 matching 7 bases. This CDR3 has 14 residues. CDR1 is SGHTA, CDR2 FQGNSA, per germline. The junction had 10 bases not matched to a gene; V was cut back by 5 bases and J by 6 bases. Incomplete CDR3 DNA: TGTGCCAGCAGCGCGTTGACAGGGTGGGGCGAG. The encoded protein is CASSALTGWGE. The full CDR3 sequence reads CASSALTGWGEQYF.

In this sample, this clone turned up many times. The read halts 3 residues ahead of the CDR3 end, with the missing end drawn from the germline J gene. The chain employs TRBV18 and TRBJ2-3; TRBD1 might be the D (6 bases). Germline loops: CDR1 KGHSH, CDR2 LQKENI. This CDR3 spans 17 amino acids. The V and J ends lost 2 bases and 1 base respectively, with 16 bases between them. This CDR3 is CASSPFSGARGTDTQYF. Incomplete CDR3 DNA: TGTGCCAGCTCACCATTTTCAGGGGCCCGGGGCACAGATACG. The complete variable domain, with remaining parts taken from reference TRBV18 and TRBJ2-3, reads NAGVMQNPRHLVRRRGQEARLRCSPMKGHSHVYWYRQLPEEGLKFMVYLQKENIIDESGMPKERFSAEFPKEGPSILRIQQVVRGDSAAYFCASSPFSGARGTDTQYFGPGTRLTVL.

In this sample, this clone turned up many times. The read falls 3 residues short of the CDR3 end, and the missing part is taken from the germline J gene. The J gene is TRBJ2-3, the V gene TRBV7-3; 10 bases are shared with TRBD2. V shed 2 bases, J shed 5 bases, and the junction held 4 bases outside the gene matches. Germline V lookup: CDR1 SGHTA, CDR2 FQGTGA. The CDR3 is made up of 15 amino acids. The CDR3 loop reads CASSLGAGGQDTQYF. The CDR3 DNA, read in part, is TGTGCCAGCAGCTTAGGAGCGGGGGGGCAAGATACG.

This clone was detected ten times or more. The read halts 3 residues ahead of the CDR3 end, with the missing end drawn from the germline J gene. The chain is built from TRBV12-3 or TRBV12-4 and TRBJ2-1, with a tentative D call TRBD1 (6 bases). Trimming removed 3 bases from V and 2 bases from J, with 11 bases in between. The CDR3 covers 15 residues. The sequenced CDR3 bases are TGTGCCAGCAGTTTGGGACATCGGGCCTACAATGAG. Translation: CASSLGHRAYNE. Given in full, the CDR3 is CASSLGHRAYNEQFF.

This clone was observed at least ten times. Read coverage stops 3 residues before the CDR3 terminus; the germline J gene supplies the remainder. This chain connects TRBV6-2 or TRBV6-3 to TRBJ2-7; D might be TRBD1 (6 bases). The germline V and J ends were trimmed by 7 bases and 5 bases, with 18 bases remaining between them. Germline-derived CDR1 and CDR2 are MNHEY and SVGEGT. The CDR3 is 14 amino acids. CDR3 DNA, as far as it was read: TGTGCCAGCAACGCTGTCAGGGGCGAGAACGAG. Translated, it gives CASNAVRGENE. The whole CDR3 sequence is CASNAVRGENEQYF.

Note on this clone: The sequenced fragment ends 3 residues before the CDR3 boundary, so the rest is inferred from the germline J gene. V and J are TRBV2 and TRBJ1-5, with 8 nucleotides matching TRBD1. The CDR3 is made up of 15 amino acids. Germline V CDR1 and CDR2: SNHLY, FYNNEI. Incomplete CDR3 DNA: TGTGCCAGCAGTGACTACAGGGGGGGAGCAGATCCC. It translates to CASSDYRGGADP. The whole CDR3 reads CASSDYRGGADPQHF.

This clone was recorded at least ten times. The read finishes 3 residues shy of the CDR3 end, and the germline J gene is used to complete it. The V and J genes are TRBV4-2 and TRBJ2-1; D perhaps matches TRBD1 (6 bases). There are 16 residues in the CDR3. Trimming cost V 2 bases and J 6 bases, with 17 bases left between them. CDR1 and CDR2 from the germline V gene are LGHNA and YNFKEQ. CDR3 amino acids: CASSQNQGSQANEQFF. The CDR3 DNA, read in part, is TGTGCCAGCAGCCAAAACCAGGGGAGTCAAGCCAATGAG.

This clone was picked up many times. The read falls 3 residues short of the CDR3 end, and the missing part is taken from the germline J gene. V gene TRBV2 combines with J gene TRBJ2-2; TRBD2 is a possible D gene (5 bases). With 4 bases removed from V and 6 bases from J, the gap between germline ends came to 12 bases. CDR3 length equals 14 residues. Germline loops: CDR1 SNHLY, CDR2 FYNNEI. The CDR3 loop reads CASSAPLGAGELFF. CDR3 DNA, as far as it was read: TGTGCCAGCAGTGCCCCCCTCGGGGCCGGGGAG.

On this clone itself: The CDR3 end lies 3 residues beyond the end of the read and is filled in from the germline J gene. The rearrangement links TRBV2 to TRBJ2-3; TRBD2 is a possible D gene (6 bases). Germline assignment: CDR1 SNHLY and CDR2 FYNNEI. The CDR3 extends over 14 amino acids. Trimming removed 7 bases at V and 6 bases at J, with 17 bases between. The sequenced part of the CDR3 DNA is TGTGCCAGCAAAAGGGACTCCCGGGGGGATACG. As protein: CASKRDSRGDT. The entire CDR3 protein reads CASKRDSRGDTQYF.

This clone has a handful of counts. The read halts 3 residues ahead of the CDR3 end, with the missing end drawn from the germline J gene. The chain combines TRBV7-8 with TRBJ2-5; D gene ambiguous. CDR3 size: 13 residues. Germline V gene data show CDR1 as SGHVS and CDR2 as FQNEAQ. Between the trimmed V and J ends, which lost 1 base and 2 bases, there was a span of 5 bases. The sequenced CDR3 bases are TGTGCCAGCAGCTTAGTCGTTCAAGAGACC. It codes for CASSLVVQET. The complete CDR3 protein is CASSLVVQETQYF.

This clone was seen ten or more times. CDR3 residues: CASSLGTSTTDTQYF. The part of the CDR3 DNA that was read is TGCGCCAGCAGCTTAGGGACTAGCACCACAGATACG. V and J are TRBV5-1 and TRBJ2-3; 9 bases map to TRBD2. The read terminates 3 residues before the CDR3 end, so the remaining end is supplied by the germline J gene. Trimming took 2 bases from V and 2 from J; bases not matched to a gene: 3. The CDR3 covers 15 residues. From germline, CDR1 is SGHRS and CDR2 YFSETQ.

This clone was counted a few times. The read ends 3 residues before the CDR3 terminus; that terminus is restored from the germline J gene. The genes are TRBV7-6 and TRBJ2-2, with D uncertain. Per germline, CDR1 SGHVS and CDR2 FNYEAQ. V lost 5 bases and J lost 0, with 10 bases in between. The CDR3 is made up of 15 amino acids. The chain's CDR3 is CASSPQQSNTGELFF. The sequenced CDR3 bases are TGTGCCAGCAGCCCCCAACAATCGAACACCGGGGAG.

The sample holds many counts of this clone. The read terminates 3 residues before the CDR3 end, so the remaining end is supplied by the germline J gene. The rearrangement joins TRBV7-6 to TRBJ1-5, with 9 bases aligning to TRBD1. CDR3 length: 14 residues. Germline V gene lookup returns CDR1 SGHVS and CDR2 FNYEAQ. Trimming at V came to 5 bases and at J to 7 bases, leaving 6 bases not matched to a gene. CDR3 bases read: TGTGCCAGCAGCCCAGACAGGGGGAAGCAGCCC. Amino acids: CASSPDRGKQP. The entire CDR3 reads CASSPDRGKQPQHF.

The table lists this clone with many counts. The CDR3 extends 3 residues past the end of the read, so its final part is completed from the germline J gene. This rearrangement joins TRBV10-3 to TRBJ2-7; D is undetermined. The length of the CDR3 is 11 residues. V lost 7 bases, J lost 5 bases, and 9 bases lay in between. Germline assignment: CDR1 ENHRY and CDR2 SYGVKD. The CDR3 DNA, read in part, is TGTGCCATCAAGATGAAGGACGAG. Translation: CAIKMKDE. The entire CDR3 reads CAIKMKDEQYF.

This clone has ten or more counts. The read is 3 residues too short to cover the CDR3 end, so that end is filled in from the germline J gene. The chain has TRBV20-1 and TRBJ1-3, with TRBD1 matching 8 bases. Germline CDR1 is DFQATT and CDR2 is SNEGSKA (reference sequence). The CDR3 is 12 residues long. Trimming cost V 7 bases and J 7 bases; bases outside gene matches: 6. The CDR3 is CSVPDRANTIYF. Partial CDR3 DNA: TGCAGTGTCCCGGACAGGGCGAACACC.

This clone showed up many times. The read terminates 3 residues ahead of where the CDR3 ends, so the germline J gene completes it. The chain combines TRBV7-9 with TRBJ1-1, with D perhaps matching TRBD1 (5 bases). V was clipped by 5 bases and J by 6 bases, with 10 bases between them. The CDR3 is made up of 12 amino acids. Germline V lookup: CDR1 SEHNR, CDR2 FQNEAQ (reference sequence). CDR3 bases read: TGTGCCAGCAGCGGGGGGAAGTCTGAA. Protein sequence: CASSGGKSE. The CDR3 reads in full as CASSGGKSEAFF.

The table lists this clone with many counts. The missing CDR3 end, 3 residues past where the read stops, is filled in from the germline J gene. The chain joins TRBV19 to TRBJ2-7; a possible D gene is TRBD1 (6 bases). Germline V gene data show CDR1 as LNHDA and CDR2 as SQIVND (reference sequence). This CDR3 contains 14 residues. Trimming left V 6 bases short and J 0 bases short, with 12 bases between. The CDR3 bases that were read are TGTGCCAGTAGCCGGGACACGAGCTCCTACGAG. Translated, it gives CASSRDTSSYE. The whole CDR3 protein is CASSRDTSSYEQYF.